This TCR beta chain was retrieved from a study of blood T cells in healthy people across ages. Overall study findings and caveats: Naive CD4+ cell counts and diversity both ran higher in long-lived than in aged donors.

About this clonotype: Its antigen is unknown.

Combining a sample-barcoded 5' primer with a J-beta primer mix, a second PCR ran for 7 to 11 cycles. TCRdb fed the 5' RACE reads into MiXCR, producing one record per CDR3 protein. The sample holds around 780,000 distinct CDR3 sequences, around 24% seen once. The sample was also linked to a second study, of T cells of mothers and their children. That study adds: cDNA was synthesized from all extracted RNA at about 1.5 ug per reaction.

This receptor was taken from a boy younger than 18 in good health. Sequenced material: blood.

CDR3 residues: CAISESPGSEQYF. The DNA of the CDR3 is TGTGCCATCAGTGAGTCGCCCGGTTCCGAGCAGTACTTC. The chain joins TRBV10-3 to TRBJ2-7; no clear D gene. CDR1 and CDR2 (germline): ENHRY, SYGVKD. This CDR3 spans 13 amino acids. Between the trimmed V and J ends, which lost 0 bases and 6 bases, there was a span of 9 bases.